The 20 T cell receptor beta chains listed next were all sequenced from one sample in a study of cytomegalovirus exposure and HLA in healthy donors. The PCR made use of 60 Vbeta and 13 Jbeta primers. The assay was immunoSEQ multiplex PCR, and TCRdb's table has in-frame clones only and misses some. The sample has 120,000 or so clones, approximately 87% seen once. The sample consisted of PBMCs. These receptors were obtained from a man between 18 and 35 years old in good health and CMV-seropositive.

The J gene is TRBJ1-5, the V gene TRBV27; possibly TRBD1 for D (5 bases). This CDR3 has 15 residues. Germline CDR1 and CDR2: MNHEY and SMNVEV (reference sequence). The V end lost 1 base, the J end lost 3 bases, and 10 bases lay between the germline ends. Here the CDR3 reads CASSLFGDYNQPQHF. CDR3 DNA sequence: TGTGCCAGCAGTTTATTTGGGGACTACAATCAGCCCCAGCATTTT.

This clone has at least ten counts. V gene TRBV4-2 combines with J gene TRBJ2-3; TRBD2 matches at 13 bases. J lost 5 bases, V lost 1 base, and 0 bases had no gene match. The CDR3 sequence is 15 residues long. Germline loops: CDR1 LGHNA, CDR2 YNFKEQ. The CDR3 DNA follows: TGTGCCAGCAGCCAAGGACTAGCGGGGGGAGATACGCAGTATTTT. Translated, it gives CASSQGLAGGDTQYF.

V is TRBV5-1 and J is TRBJ1-3; D is unclear. The V end was cut by 4 bases, the J end by 3 bases, with 5 bases between. Germline loops: CDR1 SGHRS, CDR2 YFSETQ. There are 12 residues in the CDR3. CDR3 DNA sequence: TGCGCCAGCAGCCCCAGTGGAAACACCATATATTTT. It specifies CASSPSGNTIYF.

J is TRBJ2-7 and V is TRBV27; 8 nucleotides align to TRBD1. V gave up 0 bases and J gave up 6 bases; unmatched junction bases: 4. The length of the CDR3 is 14 residues. The germline V gene encodes CDR1 MNHEY and CDR2 SMNVEV (reference sequence). This CDR3 is CASSLSRTGLEQYF. The DNA for the CDR3 is TGTGCCAGCAGTTTATCGAGGACAGGGCTCGAGCAGTACTTC.

The chain combines TRBV29-1 with TRBJ2-2; 7 nucleotides line up with TRBD1. With V trimmed by 6 bases and J by 5 bases, 12 bases remained unmatched. The germline CDR1 and CDR2 sequences are SQVTM and ANQGSEA. CDR3 size: 15 residues. The CDR3 DNA reads as TGCAGCGTGGTTAGCTCGGGACAGAGAACCGGGGAGCTGTTTTTT. It translates to CSVVSSGQRTGELFF.

The rearrangement links TRBV27 to TRBJ1-2; TRBD1 agrees at 7 bases. Unmatched junction bases numbered 10, after V lost 5 bases and J lost 1 base. CDR3 length equals 16 residues. Per the germline V gene, CDR1 is MNHEY and CDR2 is SMNVEV (reference sequence). CDR3 protein: CASSISWDSDNYGYTF. DNA for the CDR3: TGTGCCAGCAGTATCTCTTGGGACAGCGATAACTATGGCTACACCTTC.

This clone appeared a few times. The chain combines TRBV13 with TRBJ1-1; 12 nucleotides line up with TRBD1. The CDR3 spans 17 residues. Trimming took 4 bases from V and 1 from J; bases not matched to a gene: 7. Per germline, CDR1 PRHDT and CDR2 FYEKMQ (reference sequence). The CDR3 DNA reads as TGTGCCAGCAGCTACGAGGGGACAGGGGGCTGGAACACTGAAGCTTTCTTT. It codes for CASSYEGTGGWNTEAFF.

This clone showed up just a few times. The chain uses TRBV19 and TRBJ1-4; TRBD1 might be the D (5 bases). The V gene's germline CDR1 is LNHDA and CDR2 SQIVND (reference sequence). CDR3 length equals 14 residues. Trimming took off 6 bases at V and 3 bases at J, with 11 bases between the two ends. CDR3 loop: CASSRQRSNEKLFF. As DNA, the CDR3 is TGTGCCAGTAGCCGACAGCGATCTAATGAAAAACTGTTTTTT. The complete variable domain, with remaining parts taken from reference TRBV19 and TRBJ1-4, reads DGGITQSPKYLFRKEGQNVTLSCEQNLNHDAMYWYRQDPGQGLRLIYYSQIVNDFQKGDIAEGYSVSREKKESFPLTVTSAQKNPTAFYLCASSRQRSNEKLFFGSGTQLSVL.

Only a few counts were recorded for this clone. The chain uses TRBV14 and TRBJ1-3; no firm D call. CDR1 is SGHDN, CDR2 FVKESK, per germline. The ends were cut back, 2 bases at V and 1 base at J, with 6 bases in the middle. This CDR3 contains 14 residues. CDR3 DNA: TGTGCCAGCAGCCAACGCCAGTCTGGAAACACCATATATTTT. It encodes CASSQRQSGNTIYF.

This chain joins TRBV5-1 and TRBJ1-5, with D perhaps TRBD1 (6 bases). The CDR3 is 15 amino acids. Germline values: CDR1 SGHRS, CDR2 YFSETQ. Deletions cut 4 bases from V and 7 bases from J, with 18 bases between. The CDR3 loop is CASSALGGPEQPQHF. Here the CDR3 DNA reads TGCGCCAGCAGCGCCCTGGGGGGGCCGGAGCAGCCCCAGCATTTT. Filled out from reference TRBV5-1 and TRBJ1-5, the complete variable domain reads KAGVTQTPRYLIKTRGQQVTLSCSPISGHRSVSWYQQTPGQGLQFLFEYFSETQRNKGNFPGRFSGRQFSNSRSEMNVSTLELGDSALYLCASSALGGPEQPQHFGDGTRLSIL.

The V and J genes are TRBV2 and TRBJ1-5, with D maybe TRBD1 (5 bases). CDR1 and CDR2 (germline): SNHLY, FYNNEI. The length of the CDR3 is 15 residues. The V gene lost 3 bases and the J gene lost 0 bases, with 9 bases spanning the gap. The CDR3 nucleotides read TGTGCCAGCAGTGACGGAGGGGCTAGCAATCAGCCCCAGCATTTT. Its protein product is CASSDGGASNQPQHF.

The CDR3 here is CASSPPATFEAFF. Here the CDR3 DNA reads TGTGCCAGCAGTCCCCCTGCAACATTTGAAGCTTTCTTT. V is TRBV6-5 and J is TRBJ1-1; D remains unclear. V lost 5 bases to trimming and J lost 7 bases, with 14 bases between them. The CDR3 runs to 13 residues. Germline CDR1 MNHEY, CDR2 SVGAGI.

There are a few counts of this clone. This chain links TRBV6-1 with TRBJ1-5, with a tentative D call TRBD1 (5 bases). This CDR3 contains 18 residues. Germline loops: CDR1 MNHNS, CDR2 SASEGT. The ends were cut back, 1 base at V and 0 bases at J, with 16 bases in the middle. The CDR3: CASSEDIGAGYSNQPQHF. The CDR3 region has the DNA TGTGCCAGCAGTGAAGATATAGGGGCTGGATATAGCAATCAGCCCCAGCATTTT.

The chain joins TRBV5-1 to TRBJ1-6; no clear D. This CDR3 has 13 residues. Trimming took 0 bases from V and 8 from J, leaving 6 bases between them. Germline values: CDR1 SGHRS, CDR2 YFSETQ. CDR3: CASSLAGDSPLHF. CDR3 in DNA: TGCGCCAGCAGCTTGGCCGGGGATTCACCCCTCCACTTT.

This clone was observed a handful of times. This sequence joins TRBV5-1 and TRBJ1-4; D unresolved. Trimming shortened V by 0 bases and J by 2 bases, and 11 bases separated the two germline ends. In germline, CDR1 is SGHRS, CDR2 YFSETQ. The length of the CDR3 is 16 residues. The chain's CDR3 is CASSLAVGITNEKLFF. CDR3 sequence (DNA): TGCGCCAGCAGCTTGGCCGTCGGGATCACTAATGAAAAACTGTTTTTT.

This clone was detected once. The chain couples TRBV19 to TRBJ2-1, with D maybe TRBD2 (6 bases). Germline CDR1 is LNHDA and CDR2 is SQIVND (reference sequence). Trimming shortened V by 5 bases and J by 3 bases, and 14 bases separated the two germline ends. The CDR3 has 15 amino acids. The CDR3 sequence is CASSPNRGGYNEQFF. The CDR3 DNA reads as TGTGCCAGTAGTCCTAATAGGGGAGGCTACAATGAGCAGTTCTTC.

V and J are TRBV20-1 and TRBJ2-5; D not resolved. Germline loops: CDR1 DFQATT, CDR2 SNEGSKA (reference sequence). V dropped 3 bases and J dropped 5 bases, with 4 bases sitting between them. The CDR3 consists of 10 residues. This CDR3 is CSASPETQYF. The CDR3 region has the DNA TGCAGTGCTAGTCCGGAGACCCAGTACTTC.

This clone was recorded a few times. The CDR3 DNA sequence: TGTGCCAGCAGTGAAGTTCCAGATACAGACACCATATATTTT. Translated: CASSEVPDTDTIYF. This chain links TRBV6-1 with TRBJ1-3; D is ambiguous. This CDR3 region has 14 residues. Germline V CDR1 and CDR2: MNHNS, SASEGT. Trimming left V 1 base short and J 8 bases short, with 12 bases between.

This clone has just one count. The chain combines TRBV11-2 with TRBJ1-2; perhaps TRBD1 as D (6 bases). The CDR3 spans 13 residues. Germline lookup yields CDR1 SGHAT and CDR2 FQNNGV. Trimming took off 1 base at V and 7 bases at J, with 10 bases between the two ends. The CDR3 region is CASSLGGLGGYTF. The CDR3, as DNA: TGTGCCAGCAGCTTAGGGGGGCTAGGTGGCTACACCTTC.

The chain carries TRBV29-1 and TRBJ2-7, with TRBD2 matching over 12 bases. CDR1 and CDR2 from the germline V gene are SQVTM and ANQGSEA. Trimming removed 5 bases from V and 3 bases from J; junction bases left unmatched: 8. This CDR3 spans 15 amino acids. The CDR3 DNA reads TGCAGCGTTACACTAGCGGGGGGACCACTCTACGAGCAGTACTTC. This sequence encodes CSVTLAGGPLYEQYF.